The next 19 T cell receptor beta chains were all read from a single sample in a study of T-cell reconstitution after alpha-beta-depleted transplantation in children. Library preparation (for TCRbeta) was performed with unique molecular identifiers. TCRdb used MiXCR to reprocess the PCR reads, holding one entry per CDR3 protein. In the table there are approximately 240,000 distinct CDR3 sequences, approximately 9.5% of which are singletons. The sample in question was PBMCs from the stem cell graft donor, obtained from the stem cell graft. Receptors were obtained from a human donor who donated a stem cell graft to a child with acute lymphoblastic leukemia.

This clonotype was recorded a few times. The chain has TRBV12-3 or TRBV12-4 and TRBJ1-1; D ambiguous. The germline V and J ends were trimmed by 1 base and 7 bases, with 10 bases remaining between them. There are 13 residues in the CDR3. The CDR3 sequence is CASSLGPGFEAFF. Written as DNA, the CDR3 is TGTGCCAGCAGTTTAGGGCCCGGGTTTGAAGCTTTCTTT.

This clonotype was seen more than once but under ten times. V gene TRBV27 combines with J gene TRBJ2-7; 7 bases fit TRBD2. Germline loops: CDR1 MNHEY, CDR2 SMNVEV (reference sequence). Trimming took 0 bases from V and 2 from J; bases not matched to a gene: 4. CDR3 length equals 15 residues. CDR3 amino acids: CASSLSPTSPYEQYF. Written as DNA, the CDR3 is TGTGCCAGCAGTTTATCGCCGACTAGCCCCTACGAGCAGTACTTC.

The chain joins TRBV7-9 to TRBJ2-7, with no clear D. Trimming stripped 4 bases from V and 6 bases from J, with 10 bases between. This CDR3 comprises 12 residues. Germline V gene sequence: CDR1 SEHNR, CDR2 FQNEAQ (reference sequence). The CDR3 protein is CASSSDSVEQYF. DNA of the CDR3: TGTGCCAGCAGCTCAGACTCGGTCGAGCAGTACTTC.

This clonotype was counted between two and nine times. The J gene is TRBJ2-1, the V gene TRBV6-4; D tentatively reads TRBD1 or TRBD2 (6 bases each). Trimming removed 3 bases from V and 6 bases from J, with 24 bases in between. The germline V gene has CDR1 MRHNA and CDR2 SNTAGT. The CDR3 spans 18 residues. The CDR3 sequence: CASSEQALVTGAINEQFF. The CDR3 DNA sequence: TGTGCCAGCAGTGAGCAGGCTTTAGTAACGGGGGCGATCAATGAGCAGTTCTTC.

This clonotype has just one count. The chain is built from TRBV3-1 and TRBJ2-7, with D possibly being TRBD2 (6 bases). Germline CDR1 reads LGHDT; CDR2 reads YNNKEL (reference sequence). The CDR3 is 14 residues long. Deletions cut 4 bases from V and 6 bases from J, with 16 bases between. CDR3 in DNA: TGTGCCAGCAGCCGATCCGAATTGGGGGGCGAGCAGTACTTC. Protein: CASSRSELGGEQYF.

This clonotype was counted only a few times. In nucleotides, the CDR3 is TGTGCCAACCAGGGGGGCCACAGGGCCAGCACAGATACGCAGTATTTT. This codes for CANQGGHRASTDTQYF. V usage is TRBV5-8 and J usage is TRBJ2-3; TRBD1 is a possible D gene (7 bases). The V end lost 9 bases, the J end lost 0 bases, and 20 bases lay between the germline ends. CDR1 and CDR2 from the germline V gene are SGHTS and YDEGEE. The CDR3 spans 16 residues.

This clonotype was counted many times. The chain employs TRBV29-1 and TRBJ2-7, with D unresolved. The CDR3 covers 13 residues. Germline V lookup: CDR1 SQVTM, CDR2 ANQGSEA. The germline V and J ends were trimmed by 0 bases and 6 bases, with 12 bases remaining between them. CDR3 DNA sequence: TGCAGCGTTGAAGACACAGTGCTAGTCGAGCAGTACTTC. This translates into CSVEDTVLVEQYF.

This clonotype was counted at least ten times. J is TRBJ2-1 and V is TRBV5-1, with D possibly being TRBD2 (5 bases). Trimming left V 4 bases short and J 0 bases short, with 11 bases between. Germline V gene sequence: CDR1 SGHRS, CDR2 YFSETQ. The CDR3 runs 15 residues. This chain's CDR3 is CASSPDLTSYNEQFF. CDR3 bases: TGCGCCAGCAGCCCGGACTTGACCTCCTACAATGAGCAGTTCTTC.

J is TRBJ2-1 and V is TRBV4-2; 16 positions agree with TRBD2. The CDR3 totals 16 residues. With V trimmed by 4 bases and J by 11 bases, 8 bases remained unmatched. Germline lookup yields CDR1 LGHNA and CDR2 YNFKEQ. This CDR3 reads CASSPSGLAGGEQQFF. The CDR3 bases are TGTGCCAGCAGCCCATCGGGACTAGCGGGGGGGGAACAGCAGTTCTTC.

The chain combines TRBV5-1 with TRBJ1-4, with D perhaps matching TRBD1 (6 bases). Trimming took 0 bases from V and 7 from J, leaving 25 bases between them. Germline V CDR1 and CDR2: SGHRS, YFSETQ. The CDR3 loop spans 19 amino acids. In DNA form, the CDR3 reads TGCGCCAGCAGCTTGGGCCTTAGGACAGATCAGGTGTCGGTTGAAAAACTGTTTTTT. This translates into CASSLGLRTDQVSVEKLFF.

At least ten counts were recorded for this clonotype. The CDR3 protein is CASSSGQETQYF. In DNA form, the CDR3 reads TGTGCCAGCAGCTCCGGCCAAGAGACCCAGTACTTC. The chain couples TRBV7-6 to TRBJ2-5; D gene unclear. The CDR3 length is 12 residues. V was cut by 4 bases and J by 1 base, with 4 bases left in between. The V gene's germline CDR1 is SGHVS and CDR2 FNYEAQ.

This clonotype was found many times. The chain couples TRBV5-1 to TRBJ1-2, with unresolved D. V dropped 0 bases and J dropped 6 bases, with 9 bases sitting between them. The CDR3 consists of 13 residues. CDR1 and CDR2 (germline): SGHRS, YFSETQ. DNA of the CDR3: TGCGCCAGCAGCTTGGTTGGTAGAGATGGCTACACCTTC. Translation: CASSLVGRDGYTF.

This clonotype came up many times. V gene TRBV5-1 combines with J gene TRBJ1-1; the D gene is possibly TRBD1 (5 bases). The V gene's germline CDR1 is SGHRS and CDR2 YFSETQ. V was cut by 4 bases and J by 4 bases, with 17 bases left in between. The length of the CDR3 is 15 residues. CDR3 coding DNA: TGCGCCAGCAGCCACAACGGGCTGGGGGGCACTGAAGCTTTCTTT. Encoded protein: CASSHNGLGGTEAFF.

This chain joins TRBV30 and TRBJ1-1, with unresolved D. This CDR3 comprises 11 residues. Looked up from germline, CDR1 is GTSNPN and CDR2 is SVGIG (reference sequence). V dropped 5 bases and J dropped 0 bases, with 4 bases sitting between them. The CDR3 region is CAWEMNTEAFF. CDR3 bases: TGTGCCTGGGAGATGAACACTGAAGCTTTCTTT.

The table lists this clonotype with a few counts. The V call is TRBV12-3 or TRBV12-4, the J call TRBJ1-1; D possibly corresponds to TRBD1 (5 bases). The germline V and J ends were trimmed by 6 bases and 4 bases, with 15 bases remaining between them. The CDR3 runs to 14 residues. CDR3 loop: CASRFTGVGTEAFF. For the CDR3, the DNA is TGTGCCAGCAGGTTTACGGGGGTTGGCACTGAAGCTTTCTTT.

The J gene is TRBJ2-7, the V gene TRBV25-1; D is possibly TRBD1 (6 bases). This CDR3 has 13 amino acids. The germline V gene has CDR1 MGHDK and CDR2 SYGVNS. This CDR3 is CATRKQGLYEQYF. The CDR3 DNA sequence: TGTGCTACTAGGAAACAGGGCCTCTACGAGCAGTACTTC.

This clonotype showed up many times. This chain connects TRBV29-1 to TRBJ1-1; no firm D call. V was clipped by 5 bases and J by 5 bases, with 9 bases between them. Germline assignment: CDR1 SQVTM and CDR2 ANQGSEA. This CDR3 has 11 amino acids. The CDR3 loop is CSVNFRTEAFF. CDR3 sequence (DNA): TGCAGCGTTAATTTCCGAACTGAAGCTTTCTTT.

This clonotype was observed a few times. This chain links TRBV7-9 with TRBJ1-2, with D possibly matching TRBD1 (5 bases). Germline values: CDR1 SEHNR, CDR2 FQNEAQ (reference sequence). The V end was cut by 7 bases, the J end by 8 bases, with 17 bases between. The CDR3 consists of 13 residues. The CDR3 loop reads CASNQRGETGYTF. The CDR3 nucleotides read TGTGCCAGCAACCAGAGGGGAGAAACGGGCTACACCTTC.

This rearrangement joins TRBV9 to TRBJ2-3; D gene uncertain. Trimming pared 5 bases from V and 2 bases from J, leaving 6 bases between. Germline CDR1 and CDR2: SGDLS and YYNGEE. There are 12 residues in the CDR3. This chain's CDR3 is CASRADTDTQYF. The CDR3 region has the DNA TGTGCCAGCAGGGCAGACACAGATACGCAGTATTTT.